The present T cell receptor (beta chain) was sequenced within a study of blood T cell repertoires in COVID-19. Overall study context: Material from acute and convalescent COVID-19 was sourced from the United States, Italy and Spain. T cells, B-cell-depleted T cells, or PBMCs provided the cDNA or gDNA that served as material.

Enrolment of Seattle patients took place during active infection, and they were followed longitudinally. In the authors' workflow: Counts of nucleated cells, estimated from reference gene primer amplification, were obtained. Here immunoSEQ multiplex PCR was the method, and the copy in TCRdb shows in-frame clones only, minus some. The V and J calls and clone size were taken over from that table, and D and trimming were inferred from the DNA. The data hold almost 200,000 clones, with 85% observed a single time. V dropped 4 bases and J dropped 8 bases, with 20 bases sitting between them. The CDR3 extends over 15 amino acids. Germline V gene data show CDR1 as LNHDA and CDR2 as SQIVND (reference sequence).

The chain links TRBV19 to TRBJ1-1; no clear D. The sequence was collected from a man between 60 and 75 years old with COVID-19, enrolled during active disease. What was sequenced was peripheral blood. CDR3 in amino acids: CASSTHPRVGLEAFF. As DNA, the CDR3 is TGTGCCAGTAGTACCCACCCCCGGGTCGGCCTCGAAGCTTTCTTT.